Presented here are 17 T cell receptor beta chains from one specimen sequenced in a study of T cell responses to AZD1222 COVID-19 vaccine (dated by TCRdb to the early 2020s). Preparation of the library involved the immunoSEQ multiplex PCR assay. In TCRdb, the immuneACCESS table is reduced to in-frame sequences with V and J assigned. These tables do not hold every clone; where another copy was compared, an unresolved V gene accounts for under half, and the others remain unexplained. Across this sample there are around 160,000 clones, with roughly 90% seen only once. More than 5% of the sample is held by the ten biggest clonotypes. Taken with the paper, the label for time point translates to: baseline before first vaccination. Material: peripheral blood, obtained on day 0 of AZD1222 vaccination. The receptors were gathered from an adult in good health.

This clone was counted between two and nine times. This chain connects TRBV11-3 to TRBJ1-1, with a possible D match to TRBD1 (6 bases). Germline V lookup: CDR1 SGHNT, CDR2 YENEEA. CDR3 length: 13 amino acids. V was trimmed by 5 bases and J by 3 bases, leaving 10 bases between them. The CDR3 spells CASSLYRDTEAFF. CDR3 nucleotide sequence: TGTGCCAGCAGCCTGTACAGGGACACTGAAGCTTTCTTT. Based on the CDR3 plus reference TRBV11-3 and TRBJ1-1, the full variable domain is EAGVVQSPRYKIIEKKQPVAFWCNPISGHNTLYWYLQNLGQGPELLIRYENEEAVDDSQLPKDRFSAERLKGVDSTLKIQPAELGDSAVYLCASSLYRDTEAFFGQGTRLTVV.

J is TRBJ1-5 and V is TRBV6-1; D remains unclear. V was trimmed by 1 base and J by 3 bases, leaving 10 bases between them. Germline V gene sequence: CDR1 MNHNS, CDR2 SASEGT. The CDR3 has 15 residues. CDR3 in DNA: TGTGCCAGCAGTGAAGTGGCAGGACTCAATCAGCCCCAGCATTTT. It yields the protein CASSEVAGLNQPQHF.

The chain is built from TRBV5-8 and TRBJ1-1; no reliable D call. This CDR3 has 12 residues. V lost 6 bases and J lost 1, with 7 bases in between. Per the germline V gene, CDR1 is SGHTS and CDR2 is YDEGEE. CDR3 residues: CASTSQNTEAFF. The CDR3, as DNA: TGTGCCAGCACCTCTCAGAACACTGAAGCTTTCTTT.

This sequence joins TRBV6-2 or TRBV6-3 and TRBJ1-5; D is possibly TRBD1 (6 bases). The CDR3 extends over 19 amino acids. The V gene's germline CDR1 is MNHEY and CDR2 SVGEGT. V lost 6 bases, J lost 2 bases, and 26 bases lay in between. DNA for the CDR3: TGTGCCAGCAGCCTTGGTTGGACAGAGGGTCTCTTTGGCAATCAGCCCCAGCATTTT. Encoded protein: CASSLGWTEGLFGNQPQHF.

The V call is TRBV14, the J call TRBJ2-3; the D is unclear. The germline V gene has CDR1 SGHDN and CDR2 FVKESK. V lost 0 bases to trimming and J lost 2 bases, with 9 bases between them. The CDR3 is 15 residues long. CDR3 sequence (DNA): TGTGCCAGCAGCCAAGATCTGGCTTCCACAGATACGCAGTATTTT. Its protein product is CASSQDLASTDTQYF.

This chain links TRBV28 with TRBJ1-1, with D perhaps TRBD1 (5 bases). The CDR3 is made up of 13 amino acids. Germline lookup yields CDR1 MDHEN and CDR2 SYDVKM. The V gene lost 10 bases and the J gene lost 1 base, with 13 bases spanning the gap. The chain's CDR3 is CATYSGGNTEAFF. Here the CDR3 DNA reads TGTGCCACCTATAGTGGGGGGAACACTGAAGCTTTCTTT.

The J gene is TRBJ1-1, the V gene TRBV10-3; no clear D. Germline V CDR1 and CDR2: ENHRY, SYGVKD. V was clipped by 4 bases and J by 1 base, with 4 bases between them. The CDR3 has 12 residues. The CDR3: CAISVGNTEAFF. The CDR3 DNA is TGTGCCATCAGTGTAGGGAACACTGAAGCTTTCTTT.

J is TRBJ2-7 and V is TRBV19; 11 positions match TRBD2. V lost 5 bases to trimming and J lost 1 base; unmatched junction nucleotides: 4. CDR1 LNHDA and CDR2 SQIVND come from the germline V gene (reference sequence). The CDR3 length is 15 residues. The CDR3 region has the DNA TGTGCCAGTAGTTTGCGACTAGCGGGATCCTACGAGCAGTACTTC. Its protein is CASSLRLAGSYEQYF.

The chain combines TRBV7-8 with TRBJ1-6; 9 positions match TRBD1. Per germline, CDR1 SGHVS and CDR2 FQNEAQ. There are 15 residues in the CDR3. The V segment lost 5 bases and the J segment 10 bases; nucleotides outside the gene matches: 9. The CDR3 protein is CASSLVGQGGSPLHF. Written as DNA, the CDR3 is TGTGCCAGCAGCCTGGTGGGACAGGGAGGGTCACCCCTCCACTTT.

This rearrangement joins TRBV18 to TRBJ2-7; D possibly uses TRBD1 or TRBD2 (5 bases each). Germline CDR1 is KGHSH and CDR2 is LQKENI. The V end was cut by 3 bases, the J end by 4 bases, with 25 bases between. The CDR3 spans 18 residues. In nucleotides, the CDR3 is TGTGCCAGCTCACCCCAGGGACCCACATGGAAAAGTAAATACGAGCAGTACTTC. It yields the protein CASSPQGPTWKSKYEQYF.

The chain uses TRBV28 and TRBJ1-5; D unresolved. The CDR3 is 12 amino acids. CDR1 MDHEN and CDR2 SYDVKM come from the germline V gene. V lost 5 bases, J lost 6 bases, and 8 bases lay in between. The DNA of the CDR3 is TGTGCCAGCAGTAGAACAGTTCAGCCCCAGCATTTT. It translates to CASSRTVQPQHF.

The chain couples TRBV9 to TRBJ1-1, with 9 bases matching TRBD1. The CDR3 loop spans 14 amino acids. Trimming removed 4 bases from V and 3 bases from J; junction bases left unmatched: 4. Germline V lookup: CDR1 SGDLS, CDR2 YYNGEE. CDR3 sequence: CASSRTGEDTEAFF. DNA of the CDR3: TGTGCCAGCAGCCGGACAGGGGAGGACACTGAAGCTTTCTTT.

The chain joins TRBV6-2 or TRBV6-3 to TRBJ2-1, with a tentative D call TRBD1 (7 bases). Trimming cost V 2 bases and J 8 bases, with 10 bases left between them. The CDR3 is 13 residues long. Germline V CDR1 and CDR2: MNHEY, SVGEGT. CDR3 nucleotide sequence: TGTGCCAGCAGTTACGCGGGACAGTATGAGCAGTTCTTC. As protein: CASSYAGQYEQFF.

The DNA for the CDR3 is TGTGCCAGCAGTTTGATTGGAACTGAAGCTTTCTTT. Protein sequence: CASSLIGTEAFF. The chain couples TRBV28 to TRBJ1-1; D is ambiguous. CDR1 is MDHEN and CDR2 is SYDVKM in the germline V gene. The V end was cut by 3 bases, the J end by 5 bases, with 7 bases between. This CDR3 is 12 amino acids long.

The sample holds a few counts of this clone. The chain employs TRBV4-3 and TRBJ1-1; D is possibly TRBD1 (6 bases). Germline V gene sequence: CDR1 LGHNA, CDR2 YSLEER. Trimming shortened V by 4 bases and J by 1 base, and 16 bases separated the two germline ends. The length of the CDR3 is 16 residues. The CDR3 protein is CASSLGAGASNTEAFF. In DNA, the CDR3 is TGCGCCAGCAGCCTAGGGGCGGGGGCCTCGAACACTGAAGCTTTCTTT.

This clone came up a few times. CDR3 loop: CASSEQRTGSTDTQYF. The CDR3 DNA is TGTGCCAGCAGTGAACAACGGACAGGGAGCACAGATACGCAGTATTTT. This chain uses TRBV6-1 with TRBJ2-3; TRBD1 agrees at 8 bases. The CDR3 runs 16 residues. V gave up 2 bases and J gave up 0 bases; unmatched junction bases: 4. Germline CDR1 MNHNS, CDR2 SASEGT.

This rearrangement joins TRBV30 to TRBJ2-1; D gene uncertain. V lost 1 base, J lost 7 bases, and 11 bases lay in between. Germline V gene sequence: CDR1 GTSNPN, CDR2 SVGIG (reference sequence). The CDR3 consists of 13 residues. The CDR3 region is CAWSGGDPNEQFF. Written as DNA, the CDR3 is TGTGCCTGGAGTGGCGGCGACCCGAATGAGCAGTTCTTC.